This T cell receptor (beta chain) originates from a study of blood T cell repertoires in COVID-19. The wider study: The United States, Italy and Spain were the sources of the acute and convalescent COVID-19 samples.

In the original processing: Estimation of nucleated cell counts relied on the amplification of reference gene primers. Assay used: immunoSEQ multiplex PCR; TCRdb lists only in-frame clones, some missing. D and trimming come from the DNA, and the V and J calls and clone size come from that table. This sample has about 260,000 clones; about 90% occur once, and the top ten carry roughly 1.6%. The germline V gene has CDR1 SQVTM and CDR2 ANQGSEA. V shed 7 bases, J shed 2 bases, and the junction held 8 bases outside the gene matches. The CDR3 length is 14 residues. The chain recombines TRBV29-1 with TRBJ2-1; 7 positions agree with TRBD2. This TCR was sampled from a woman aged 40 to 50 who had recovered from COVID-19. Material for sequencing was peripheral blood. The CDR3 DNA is TGCAGCGGTGTATTGGGGGGGGCCTACAATGAGCAGTTCTTC. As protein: CSGVLGGAYNEQFF.